This T cell receptor beta chain derives from a study of blood T cell repertoires in COVID-19. Study details: Acute and convalescent COVID-19 samples came from the United States, Italy and Spain. PBMCs, B-cell-depleted T cells, or T cells provided the cDNA or gDNA that made up the material.

Authors' processing steps: Reference gene primer amplification yielded estimated nucleated cell counts. TCRdb's table, derived via immunoSEQ multiplex PCR, lists solely in-frame clones and lacks some. Clone size and the V and J calls come from that table; the DNA yielded D and trimming. Of about 68,000 clones listed, 80% to 90% are singletons. V shed 2 bases and J shed 8 bases, with 6 bases lying between them. This CDR3 is built from 10 residues. The germline V gene has CDR1 SQVTM and CDR2 ANQGSEA. The J gene is TRBJ1-1, the V gene TRBV29-1; no clear D. Sequencing was performed on peripheral blood. This sequence was found in a woman aged 60 to 75 with acute or convalescent COVID-19. CDR3 sequence: CSVEWLEAFF. The DNA for the CDR3 is TGCAGCGTTGAATGGCTGGAAGCTTTCTTT.